This T cell receptor (beta chain) emerged from a study of a mutant IDH1 vaccine in newly diagnosed glioma. Looking at the study overall: Investigators started vaccination 4-6 weeks after radiotherapy alone, or with temozolomide cycles. Standard pretreatment was either radiotherapy, temozolomide, or, for most, radiochemotherapy with temozolomide.

In the case of this clone: Its antigen remains unknown.

Time point specified: week 5, during vaccination. Doses of 300 ug of mutant IDH1 20-mer peptide were given with topical imiquimod. Sequenced by immunoSEQ multiplex PCR; TCRdb stores in-frame clones only, minus some. The table includes 45,000 to 65,000 clones, 82% detected once. This CDR3 spans 14 amino acids. The V end lost 0 bases, the J end lost 4 bases, and 11 bases lay between the germline ends. The germline gives CDR1 SGHRS, CDR2 YFSETQ. The chain has TRBV5-1 and TRBJ2-7, with a possible D match to TRBD1 (5 bases). This clonotype was sampled from a woman between 18 and 29 years old with glioma. Some clones in this sample may be carry-over from other donors' samples. Sample: PBMCs, taken from a glioma patient whose treatment included an IDH1 peptide vaccine. The CDR3 sequence: CASSLGTPSYEQYF. The CDR3 DNA reads TGCGCCAGCAGCTTGGGGACACCAAGTTACGAGCAGTACTTC.